This is a list of T cell receptor beta chains from one sample in a study of cytomegalovirus exposure and HLA in healthy donors. TCRdb keeps only in-frame clones here, not all; method: immunoSEQ multiplex PCR. This repertoire shows some 110,000 clones, about 79% found once; its top ten account for 2.5% to 3%. Sequencing was carried out using PBMCs. The receptors stem from a woman younger than 35 in good health and CMV-seropositive. Both conserved end residues are part of each CDR3. Fields, in order: D gene, clone size, V gene, J gene, CDR3 DNA, CDR3 protein. A D gene is named only where the DNA matches it firmly. Clone sizes are given selectively: once, few, many, or a class where the clone is expanded.

D gene: NA
clone size: few
V gene: TRBV7-9
J gene: TRBJ2-1
CDR3 DNA: TGTGCCAGCAGCTCAGACGGACAGAGCATAGGGCAGTTCTTC
CDR3 protein: CASSSDGQSIGQFF

D gene: NA
clone size: NA
V gene: TRBV9
J gene: TRBJ1-2
CDR3 DNA: TGTGCCAGCAGCGTAGTTGCAGGTAGCTATGGCTACACCTTC
CDR3 protein: CASSVVAGSYGYTF

D gene: NA
clone size: NA
V gene: TRBV25-1
J gene: TRBJ2-7
CDR3 DNA: TGTGCCAGCCCTCCCCCCCCCAGGGGCAACGAGCAGTACTTC
CDR3 protein: CASPPPPRGNEQYF

D gene: TRBD1
clone size: NA
V gene: TRBV15
J gene: TRBJ1-2
CDR3 DNA: TGTGCCACCAGCAGAGGGAGGACAGGGAATTTGGGCGGCTACACCTTC
CDR3 protein: CATSRGRTGNLGGYTF

D gene: NA
clone size: NA
V gene: TRBV25-1
J gene: TRBJ1-4
CDR3 DNA: TGTGCCAGCAGTGATACGGGAGGGGGACTTAATGAAAAACTGTTTTTT
CDR3 protein: CASSDTGGGLNEKLFF

D gene: NA
clone size: NA
V gene: TRBV5-1
J gene: TRBJ2-1
CDR3 DNA: TGCGCCAGCAGCTCCGGGACTGGAGGTCCGGGTTTGGAGCAGTTCTTC
CDR3 protein: CASSSGTGGPGLEQFF

D gene: NA
clone size: few
V gene: TRBV6-6
J gene: TRBJ1-1
CDR3 DNA: TGTGCCAGCAGTTACTCGGGGGGACTCGAAGCTTTCTTT
CDR3 protein: CASSYSGGLEAFF

D gene: TRBD2
clone size: once
V gene: TRBV10-1
J gene: TRBJ2-1
CDR3 DNA: TGCGCCAGCAGTGACCCCAGCGGGAGAAACGGGAATGAGCAGTTCTTC
CDR3 protein: CASSDPSGRNGNEQFF

D gene: TRBD1
clone size: NA
V gene: TRBV30
J gene: TRBJ1-5
CDR3 DNA: TGTGCCTGGGGGGACAGGGAGAATCAGCCCCAGCATTTT
CDR3 protein: CAWGDRENQPQHF

D gene: TRBD1
clone size: many
V gene: TRBV19
J gene: TRBJ2-6
CDR3 DNA: TGTGCCAGTCGACATCAGGGGGCTGGGGCCAACGTCCTGACTTTC
CDR3 protein: CASRHQGAGANVLTF

D gene: NA
clone size: NA
V gene: TRBV27
J gene: TRBJ2-7
CDR3 DNA: TGTGCCAGCAGTTGGGAAGGGGCGATGTCCTACGAGCAGTACTTC
CDR3 protein: CASSWEGAMSYEQYF

D gene: NA
clone size: NA
V gene: TRBV6-1
J gene: TRBJ2-3
CDR3 DNA: TGTGCCAGCAGTACACGGGACTCCCGATCGACGCAGTATTTT
CDR3 protein: CASSTRDSRSTQYF

D gene: NA
clone size: few
V gene: TRBV5-1
J gene: TRBJ2-5
CDR3 DNA: TGCGCCACCAATTATCGAGGGGGTCAAGAGACCCAGTACTTC
CDR3 protein: CATNYRGGQETQYF

D gene: TRBD2
clone size: few
V gene: TRBV13
J gene: TRBJ2-3
CDR3 DNA: TGTGCCAGCAGTCGGCGGGAGTCAGATACGCAGTATTTT
CDR3 protein: CASSRRESDTQYF

D gene: NA
clone size: NA
V gene: TRBV21-1
J gene: TRBJ1-1
CDR3 DNA: TGTGCCAGCAGCCCCCCTCCCCCGCCGCCGGGACAGGGGGACACTGAAGCTTTCTTT
CDR3 protein: CASSPPPPPPGQGDTEAFF

D gene: TRBD2
clone size: NA
V gene: TRBV5-1
J gene: TRBJ2-1
CDR3 DNA: TGCGCCAGCAGCTTGGGAGGACTAGCTAGTTACAATGAGCAGTTCTTC
CDR3 protein: CASSLGGLASYNEQFF

D gene: NA
clone size: NA
V gene: TRBV28
J gene: TRBJ1-1
CDR3 DNA: TGTGCCAGCAGTTCAAACGCCGGGAACACTGAAGCTTTCTTT
CDR3 protein: CASSSNAGNTEAFF

D gene: TRBD1
clone size: NA
V gene: TRBV2
J gene: TRBJ2-7
CDR3 DNA: TGTGCCAGCTTTCCGGACAGGAGCGAGCAGTACTTC
CDR3 protein: CASFPDRSEQYF

D gene: TRBD1
clone size: NA
V gene: TRBV18
J gene: TRBJ2-7
CDR3 DNA: TGTGCCAGCTCACCACGAACAGGGGGCTCCTACGAGCAGTACTTC
CDR3 protein: CASSPRTGGSYEQYF

D gene: NA
clone size: NA
V gene: TRBV4-2
J gene: TRBJ1-4
CDR3 DNA: TGTGCCAGCAGCCACGACAGTTCCGGGCGCCCGGTGTTTTTT
CDR3 protein: CASSHDSSGRPVFF

D gene: NA
clone size: NA
V gene: TRBV5-6
J gene: TRBJ2-7
CDR3 DNA: TGTGCCAGCAGCTTGCGGCGCGGGACGCGCGAGCAGTACTTC
CDR3 protein: CASSLRRGTREQYF

D gene: TRBD1
clone size: few
V gene: TRBV10-2
J gene: TRBJ2-5
CDR3 DNA: TGCGCCAGCGAGGGACAGGGGCGGAAAGAGACCCAGTACTTC
CDR3 protein: CASEGQGRKETQYF

D gene: TRBD2
clone size: few
V gene: TRBV30
J gene: TRBJ2-3
CDR3 DNA: TGTGCCTGGAGTAGCGGGGCCACAGATACGCAGTATTTT
CDR3 protein: CAWSSGATDTQYF

D gene: TRBD2
clone size: NA
V gene: TRBV5-6
J gene: TRBJ2-5
CDR3 DNA: TGTGCCAGCAGCTCTAGCGGGACCCCCCAAGAGACCCAGTACTTC
CDR3 protein: CASSSSGTPQETQYF

D gene: NA
clone size: NA
V gene: TRBV4-2
J gene: TRBJ2-5
CDR3 DNA: TGTGCCAGCAGCCGCCAGGAGACCCAGTACTTC
CDR3 protein: CASSRQETQYF

D gene: TRBD2
clone size: NA
V gene: TRBV28
J gene: TRBJ2-5
CDR3 DNA: TGTGCCAGCAGTCCCTCGGGAGGCCCCGAGACCCAGTACTTC
CDR3 protein: CASSPSGGPETQYF

D gene: NA
clone size: NA
V gene: TRBV13
J gene: TRBJ1-2
CDR3 DNA: TGTGCCAGCAGCTGGTCCGGGGGGGGCGCCCACTATGGCTACACCTTC
CDR3 protein: CASSWSGGGAHYGYTF

D gene: TRBD1
clone size: NA
V gene: TRBV27
J gene: TRBJ1-5
CDR3 DNA: TGTGCCAGCAGAGCGAAGGGGACAGCTAGCAATCAGCCCCAGCATTTT
CDR3 protein: CASRAKGTASNQPQHF